The T cell receptor (beta chain) under discussion was sequenced for a study of blood T cell repertoires in COVID-19. Turning to the study itself: Samples of COVID-19 (acute and convalescent) were obtained from the United States, Italy and Spain. From T cells, B-cell-depleted T cells, or PBMCs came the material, which was cDNA or gDNA.

Authors' methods: From reference gene primer amplification, estimates of nucleated cell counts were derived. Produced via immunoSEQ multiplex PCR; TCRdb's table is partial and in-frame only. The V and J calls and clone size come from that table; D and trimming were worked out from the DNA. The data show about 50,000 clones, 86% seen once. The CDR3 spans 16 residues. Unmatched junction bases numbered 8, after V lost 0 bases and J lost 3 bases. Germline values: CDR1 LGHNA, CDR2 YSLEER. The genes are TRBV4-3 and TRBJ2-7; TRBD1 agrees at 7 bases. The sequenced material came from peripheral blood. The sequence was obtained from a man between 65 and 85 years old with acute or convalescent COVID-19. In nucleotides, the CDR3 is TGCGCCAGCAGCCAAGAACTGGGACAGATCTACTACGAGCAGTACTTC. Translation: CASSQELGQIYYEQYF.